This T cell receptor (beta chain) was recorded in a study of control samples from healthy donors and cancer patients. The assay was immunoSEQ multiplex PCR, and TCRdb's table has in-frame clones only and misses some. The table includes 150,000 to 200,000 clones, around 91% detected once. The CDR3 has 17 amino acids. With V trimmed by 0 bases and J by 4 bases, 8 bases remained unmatched. CDR1 is MDHEN, CDR2 SYDVKM, per germline. This sequence joins TRBV28 and TRBJ2-1; the match to TRBD1 covers 8 bases. Input material: blood. The TCR originated in a woman in her forties or fifties in good health. The CDR3 nucleotides are TGTGCCAGCAGTTTATGGGCAGGGGGCACTGCGTACAATGAGCAGTTCTTC. Its translation: CASSLWAGGTAYNEQFF.